This section outlines one T cell receptor (beta chain) sequence together with its context. No cognate antigen has been identified for it. The sample is drawn from a study of cytomegalovirus exposure and HLA in healthy donors (dated by TCRdb to the late 2010s). For context, the study as a whole: According to an earlier analysis of around 600 of the donors, 150 million to 200 million T cells yielded roughly 110 million unique TCR beta sequences and approximately 300 Gb of sequence data. An early release covering 550 to 700 HLA-typed donors comprised about 290 gigabases of sequencing data and 65 million to 100 million unique TCR sequences. Of the 398 genotyped donors, 65% to 90% fell in the genetic ancestry cluster associated with self-reported Caucasian donors. The study aimed to test whether cataloging public T cell receptors could reveal signatures of past pathogen exposure. The T cell repertoires of around 670 subjects were profiled by immunosequencing and related to cytomegalovirus serostatus. A separate validation cohort of roughly 110 different subjects was used in addition to the approximately 610-subject first cohort. To predict cytomegalovirus infection status, the study brought together high-throughput TCR immunosequencing, statistical association of individual TCRs with disease status, and machine learning. A later analysis re-analyzed previously published TCR beta repertoires from roughly 630 donors and added high-resolution HLA genotyping to study TCR occurrence patterns. The later analysis used no new phenotypic data to find candidate immune exposures, relying instead on TCR beta sequences and their occurrence across donors. To decide whether each TCR beta V gene segment behaved as functional or pseudogenic, an earlier analysis of 587 of the donors relied on high-throughput TCR beta sequencing. Donor age, sex, ethnicity and CMV serostatus were compiled alongside the repertoire data. A later genetic analysis took genome-wide SNP genotypes for about three fifths of the roughly 700 donors and used that subset as a discovery cohort. All discovery cohort repertoires had been generated on a single sequencing platform. HLA typing covered class I and class II loci at four-digit resolution. Typing coverage varied by locus: roughly 620-630 donors for A, B, C, DRB1 and DQB1; approximately 520 for DQA1; over 600 for DPA1; approximately 450 for DPB1. Because of strong linkage in the cohort, roughly five DR-DQ haplotypes were treated as single units for association and clustering. Across about 370 genotyped donors of the cohort, an average of about 240,000 unique TCR beta nucleotide sequences per donor were sequenced, and roughly 17% of those sequences were non-productive.

The cohort comprised some 730 healthy bone marrow donors. At the time of sampling, every cohort member was nominally healthy, though immune exposures that went unrecorded were likely present. The donor tested CMV seropositive, placing the donor among the approximately 290 seropositive members of the cohort. Every donor gave a peripheral blood sample, and the peripheral blood mononuclear cells from that sample were used for TCR beta sequencing. Genomic DNA extraction from the blood cell samples was performed with the Qiagen DNeasy Blood Extraction Kit. V is reduced by 1 base and J by 3 bases, leaving a spacing of 9 bases between them. Sequences SGHTA (CDR1) and FQGNSA (CDR2) are obtained from the germline V gene. From its cysteine to its phenylalanine, the CDR3 spans 14 amino acids. Only the CDR3 part of the read is kept: 42 bases, read in frame from the first base. What the authors observed across the whole study: While some public TCRs were present in many individuals, most TCR sequences turned up only very rarely across donors. In a later analysis, HLA-associated TCR beta chains were found to be more clonally expanded and to have lower generation probabilities than equally common non-associated chains. In a later analysis, most CMV-associated TCR beta chains were found to appear HLA-restricted, with HLA associations seemingly driven largely by CMV exposure. The authors suggested that the approach could potentially be extended to other disease states and immunological phenotypes. For the cohort, immune exposure information was limited to CMV serostatus. A total of 150 or so TCR beta chains were listed by the study as associated with cytomegalovirus. The 87-base-pair reads could not distinguish some IMGT-functional V segments, including TRBV6-2 and TRBV6-3, so those segments were excluded. Because HLA typing was unavailable for some donors at each locus, only the typed subset was used in association tests. Linkage disequilibrium might explain the correlated functional status among segregating V segments, but an unknown experimental factor could not be excluded. In this cohort, only TCR beta chains were sequenced, and detectable features were limited by the absence of alpha or paired-chain data. Several of the top co-occurrence clusters appeared to be linked to parvovirus B19, influenza, CMV and Epstein-Barr virus, according to a later analysis. A further reported finding was that TCR beta sequences accurately predicted the HLA-A and HLA-B alleles for most subjects in the first cohort. The classifier was reported to diagnose cytomegalovirus status with high specificity and sensitivity in both the original cohort and the validation cohort. Roughly 15 rarely observed V segments, including chromosome 9 orphons, were excluded from the earlier analysis of a few hundred of the donors because counts were too low. In an earlier analysis of more than 500 of the donors, most TCR beta V segments appeared in productive rearrangements about 87% or about 30% of the time, broadly matching IMGT annotations. Roughly uniform sequencing depth across donors was assumed in presence/absence analyses, although this assumption may not hold. Compared with the roughly 700-donor mean, donors in an Asian-associated ancestry cluster had fewer N-insertions in productive TCRs, according to a later genetic analysis. A cluster of highly shared sequence variants was judged likely to be a technical artifact of the sequencing pipeline. In a later analysis, TCR association rates were found to vary across HLA loci, with the most associated TCRs seen for DRB1 alleles and the fewest for HLA-C alleles. V-gene and J-gene trimming of TCR beta chains was associated with a missense DCLRE1C variant in a later genetic analysis, and the association was replicated in an independent cohort. At a false discovery rate of 0.05, a later analysis linked under 20,000 TCR beta sequences to specific HLA alleles. Assigning TCR associations to individual alleles was difficult when HLA alleles, especially DR and DQ, strongly co-occurred. In vitro tests confirmed that three of the cytomegalovirus-associated TCR beta chains recognize cytomegalovirus antigens.

Receptor amplification or capture employed the immunoSEQ multiplex PCR assay. A mixture of 60 forward primers for TCR Vbeta segments and 13 reverse primers for TCR Jbeta segments was used in the multiplex PCR. Amplification of the CDR3 region of rearranged TCR beta genes was performed with a multiplex PCR assay on genomic DNA. Amplified TCR beta libraries were sequenced as 87-base-pair reads on the Illumina HiSeq System. For the original study's pipeline: Across the 500 to 850 repertoires, a later analysis counted tens of millions of unique TCR beta chains, roughly 11 million of which were shared by at least two donors. A nearest-neighbor algorithm error-corrected the raw reads and collapsed the reads into unique sequences, merging closely related sequences to remove PCR and sequencing errors. Alignment of CDR3 sequences to IMGT reference sequences was used to assign V, D and J gene segments. For a sequence to be retained, at least a six-nucleotide match to both a V gene segment and a J gene segment was required. A rearrangement counted as productive if the CDR3 had no stop codons and remained in frame with V and J, and every other rearrangement counted as non-productive. Following IMGT convention, CDR3 was defined as the stretch from the second conserved V-encoded cysteine to the conserved J-encoded phenylalanine. The earlier analysis of roughly 590 of the donors excluded sequences that lacked an unambiguous match to a single V gene segment. An earlier analysis of several hundred of the donors called V segments functional above 56.7% productive rearrangements and segregating when the between-donor standard deviation exceeded 5%. A statistical classification framework was built to diagnose cytomegalovirus status from the catalog of TCR beta chain sequences. A later analysis assigned V and J genes by comparing TCR nucleotide sequences with IMGT/GENE-DB human TR gene sequences. In a later analysis, CDR3 sequences and most-parsimonious VDJ recombination scenarios were assigned using the TCRdist pipeline. In a later analysis, every TCR beta chain was defined by the combination of its CDR3 amino acid sequence and its V-gene family, and reads without a unique V-gene family were dropped. In a later analysis, a few hundred highly shared, low-generation-probability nucleotide sequences were removed to address suspected cross-contamination and a sequencing artifact. In a later analysis, a clonal expansion index for each public chain was calculated from normalized within-repertoire ranks of inferred template counts. In a later analysis, generation probabilities were computed with a VDJ recombination model fitted to out-of-frame rearrangements, and the resulting probabilities were checked against IGoR. In a later analysis, hypergeometric tests were used to score TCR-TCR, TCR-HLA and TCR-CMV co-occurrence, with a repertoire-size bias correction applied to TCR pairs. False discovery rates were estimated in a later analysis by permuting HLA or CMV assignments 20 times. In a later analysis, co-occurring TCRs were grouped using DBSCAN, and TCRdist sequence similarity was added for clustering within HLA-allele-positive subsets. Repertoires with fewer than 30,000 or more than 120,000 public chains were left out of co-occurrence clustering, as were about 5 repertoires with anomalous nucleotide sharing. The table comes from immuneACCESS by way of TCRdb, which keeps in-frame sequences with V and J called. Part of the clones is missing from these tables; in studies checked, under half for an unresolved V gene and the rest for unknown reasons. The DNA gave D and trimming, while V, J and clone size come from that table. The record for this sample contains more than 200,000 clones. Together, the top ten hold approximately 1% of the sample.

The specimen sequenced was PBMCs. The sequence joins TRBV7-2 to TRBJ2-5; D gene: possibly TRBD2, on 5 matching bases. This TCR came from a woman younger than 45 in good health and CMV-seropositive. In nucleotide form, the sequence is TGTGCCAGCAGCTTAGTTTCAGCGGAAGAGACCCAGTACTTC. The translation is CASSLVSAEETQYF.